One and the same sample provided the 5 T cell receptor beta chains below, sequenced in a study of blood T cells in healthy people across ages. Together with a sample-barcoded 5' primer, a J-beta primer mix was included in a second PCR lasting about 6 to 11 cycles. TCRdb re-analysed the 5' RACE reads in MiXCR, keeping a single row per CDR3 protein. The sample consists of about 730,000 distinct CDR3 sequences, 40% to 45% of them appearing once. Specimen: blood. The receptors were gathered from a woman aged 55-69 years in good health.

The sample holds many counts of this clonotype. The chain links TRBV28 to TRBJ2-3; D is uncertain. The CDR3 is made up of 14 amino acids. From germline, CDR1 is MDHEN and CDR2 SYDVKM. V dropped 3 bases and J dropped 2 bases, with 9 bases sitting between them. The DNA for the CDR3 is TGTGCCAGCAGTTTCACCTTTTCCACAGATACGCAGTATTTT. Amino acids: CASSFTFSTDTQYF. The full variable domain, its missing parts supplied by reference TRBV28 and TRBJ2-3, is DVKVTQSSRYLVKRTGEKVFLECVQDMDHENMFWYRQDPGLGLRLIYFSYDVKMKEKGDIPEGYSVSREKKERFSLILESASTNQTSMYLCASSFTFSTDTQYFGPGTRLTVL.

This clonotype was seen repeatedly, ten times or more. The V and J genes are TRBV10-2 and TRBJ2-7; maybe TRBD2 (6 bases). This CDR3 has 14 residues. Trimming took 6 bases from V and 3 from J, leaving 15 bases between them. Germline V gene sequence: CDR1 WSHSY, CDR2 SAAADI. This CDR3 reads CASRRRGDSYEQYF. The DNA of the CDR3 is TGCGCCAGCAGGAGGCGGGGTGACAGCTACGAGCAGTACTTC.

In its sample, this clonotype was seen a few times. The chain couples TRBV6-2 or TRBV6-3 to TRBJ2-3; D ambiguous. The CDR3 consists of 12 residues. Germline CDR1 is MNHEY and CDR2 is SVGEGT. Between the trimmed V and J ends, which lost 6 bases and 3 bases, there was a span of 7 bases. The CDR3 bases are TGTGCCAGCAGGACCTTAACAGATACGCAGTATTTT. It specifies CASRTLTDTQYF.

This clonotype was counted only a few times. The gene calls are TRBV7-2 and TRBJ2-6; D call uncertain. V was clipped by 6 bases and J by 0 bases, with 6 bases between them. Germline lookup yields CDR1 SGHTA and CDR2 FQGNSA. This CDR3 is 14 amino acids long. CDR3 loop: CASRENSGANVLTF. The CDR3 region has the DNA TGTGCCAGCAGAGAAAACTCTGGGGCCAACGTCCTGACTTTC.

The CDR3 DNA follows: TGCGCCAGCAGCCTCCAACCAGAAGGCAGGAATATGCCGAACACCGGGGAGCTGTTTTTT. Translation gives CASSLQPEGRNMPNTGELFF. The chain uses TRBV4-3 and TRBJ2-2, with D unresolved. Trimming pared 4 bases from V and 0 bases from J, leaving 24 bases between. CDR1 and CDR2 from the germline V gene are LGHNA and YSLEER. The CDR3 sequence is 20 residues long.